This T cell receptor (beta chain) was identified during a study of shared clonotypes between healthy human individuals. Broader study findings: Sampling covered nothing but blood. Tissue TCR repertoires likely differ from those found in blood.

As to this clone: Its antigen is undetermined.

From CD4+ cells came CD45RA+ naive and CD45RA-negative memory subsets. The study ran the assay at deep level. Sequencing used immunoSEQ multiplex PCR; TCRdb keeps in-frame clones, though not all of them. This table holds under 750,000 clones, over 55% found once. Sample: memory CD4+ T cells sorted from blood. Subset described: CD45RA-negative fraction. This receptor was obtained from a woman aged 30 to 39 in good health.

In nucleotides, the CDR3 is TGCGCCAGCAGCCCAGATGAAGGACTTTTCAATGAGCAGTTCTTC. Its translation: CASSPDEGLFNEQFF. V gene TRBV5-1 combines with J gene TRBJ2-1; tentative D call: TRBD2 (5 bases). Trimming stripped 4 bases from V and 6 bases from J, with 17 bases between. In germline, CDR1 is SGHRS, CDR2 YFSETQ. CDR3 length: 15 residues. Complete variable domain (other parts from reference TRBV5-1 and TRBJ2-1): KAGVTQTPRYLIKTRGQQVTLSCSPISGHRSVSWYQQTPGQGLQFLFEYFSETQRNKGNFPGRFSGRQFSNSRSEMNVSTLELGDSALYLCASSPDEGLFNEQFFGPGTRLTVL.